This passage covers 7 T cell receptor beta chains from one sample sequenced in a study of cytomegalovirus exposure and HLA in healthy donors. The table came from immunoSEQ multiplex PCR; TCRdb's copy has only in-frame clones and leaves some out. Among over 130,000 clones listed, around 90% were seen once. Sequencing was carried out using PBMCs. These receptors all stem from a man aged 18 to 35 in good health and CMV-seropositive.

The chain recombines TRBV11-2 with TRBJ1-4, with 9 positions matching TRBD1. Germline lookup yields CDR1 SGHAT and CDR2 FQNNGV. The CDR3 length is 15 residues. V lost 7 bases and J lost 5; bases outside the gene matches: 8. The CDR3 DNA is TGTGCCAGCAAACAGGGGGCAAATTTCAATGAAAAACTGTTTTTT. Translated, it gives CASKQGANFNEKLFF.

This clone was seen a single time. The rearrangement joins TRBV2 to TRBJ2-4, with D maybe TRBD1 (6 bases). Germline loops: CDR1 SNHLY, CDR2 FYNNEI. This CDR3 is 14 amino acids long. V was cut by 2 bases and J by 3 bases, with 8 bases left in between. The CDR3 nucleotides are TGTGCCAGCAGTGAAAGGGGGAGCAAAAACATTCAGTACTTC. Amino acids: CASSERGSKNIQYF. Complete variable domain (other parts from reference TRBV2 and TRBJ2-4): EPEVTQTPSHQVTQMGQEVILRCVPISNHLYFYWYRQILGQKVEFLVSFYNNEISEKSEIFDDQFSVERPDGSNFTLKIRSTKLEDSAMYFCASSERGSKNIQYFGAGTRLSVL.

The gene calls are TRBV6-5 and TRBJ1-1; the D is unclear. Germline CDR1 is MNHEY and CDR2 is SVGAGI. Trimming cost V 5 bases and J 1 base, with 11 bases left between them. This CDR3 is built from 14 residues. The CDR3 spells CASSLVGGNTEAFF. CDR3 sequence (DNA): TGTGCCAGCAGTCTGGTAGGCGGGAACACTGAAGCTTTCTTT.

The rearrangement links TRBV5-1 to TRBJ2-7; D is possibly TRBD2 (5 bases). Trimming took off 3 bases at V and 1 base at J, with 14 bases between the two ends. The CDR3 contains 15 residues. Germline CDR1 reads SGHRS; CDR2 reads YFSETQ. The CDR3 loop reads CASSSSGEGSYEQYF. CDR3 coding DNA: TGCGCCAGCAGCTCCTCCGGCGAGGGTTCCTACGAGCAGTACTTC.

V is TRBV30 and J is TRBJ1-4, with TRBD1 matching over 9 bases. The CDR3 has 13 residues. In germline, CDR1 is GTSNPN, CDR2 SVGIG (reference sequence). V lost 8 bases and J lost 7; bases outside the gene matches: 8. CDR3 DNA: TGTGCCGCGCGGGGACAGGGAACTGAAAAACTGTTTTTT. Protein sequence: CAARGQGTEKLFF.

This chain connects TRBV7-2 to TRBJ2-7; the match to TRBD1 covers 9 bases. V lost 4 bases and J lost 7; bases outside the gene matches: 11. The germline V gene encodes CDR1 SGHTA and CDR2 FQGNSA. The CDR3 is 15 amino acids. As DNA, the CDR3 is TGTGCCAGCAGCTCGTACAGGGGGCTCTCGGGGGAGCAGTACTTC. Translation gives CASSSYRGLSGEQYF. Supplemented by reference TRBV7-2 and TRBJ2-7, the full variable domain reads GAGVSQSPSNKVTEKGKDVELRCDPISGHTALYWYRQSLGQGLEFLIYFQGNSAPDKSGLPSDRFSAERTGGSVSTLTIQRTQQEDSAVYLCASSSYRGLSGEQYFGPGTRLTVT.

CDR3 loop: CASSTGQGAWYEQYF. The CDR3 region has the DNA TGTGCCAGCAGTACAGGACAGGGGGCTTGGTACGAGCAGTACTTC. The chain employs TRBV7-2 and TRBJ2-7, with TRBD1 matching over 11 bases. Germline V gene lookup returns CDR1 SGHTA and CDR2 FQGNSA. J lost 4 bases, V lost 6 bases, and 8 bases had no gene match. CDR3 length: 15 amino acids.